This is a list of T cell receptor beta chains from one sample in a study of breast tumors, draining lymph nodes, adjacent tissues. TCRdb re-called the multiplex PCR reads through MiXCR, storing one row per CDR3 protein. The sample lists approximately 89,000 distinct CDR3 sequences; over 25% were seen once. The sample was axillary lymph node tissue. These receptors originate from a female donor with breast cancer. Some clones in this sample may be carry-over from other donors' samples. Both conserved end residues are part of each CDR3. The order of the fields is V gene, J gene, CDR3 protein.

>TRBV6-4|TRBJ2-3
CASSEQGAGGVPTDTQYF
>TRBV11-2|TRBJ1-1
CASSFGTGSMNTEAFF
>TRBV5-8|TRBJ1-1
CASSFSGTEAFF
>TRBV12-3/TRBV12-4|TRBJ1-2
CASSLMGANYGYTF
>TRBV29-1|TRBJ1-1
CSASRQGGTEAFF
>TRBV15|TRBJ2-3
CATSRERDTDTQYF
>TRBV28|TRBJ2-5
CASSSPGTLSGTQYF
>TRBV29-1|TRBJ2-3
CSVEPGDTQYF
>TRBV28|TRBJ2-5
CASRPTEGTREAQYF
>TRBV5-6|TRBJ2-7
CASSFGTGAYEQYF
>TRBV12-3/TRBV12-4|TRBJ2-4
CASSLTGEENIQYF
>TRBV10-3|TRBJ2-1
CAIKGTNNEQFF
>TRBV7-8|TRBJ1-5
CASSLATDRDFRQPQHF
>TRBV7-2|TRBJ1-2
CASSLVRQGAGGYTF
>TRBV6-6|TRBJ2-2
CASSDTSRGGGELFF
>TRBV25-1|TRBJ2-1
CASRTGGNEQFF
>TRBV18|TRBJ1-1
CASSPQGHEAFF